This T cell receptor (beta chain) comes out of a study of tumor-infiltrating lymphocytes in primary liver carcinoma (dated by TCRdb to 2017 to 2019). With respect to the entire study: Roughly five patients with histopathologically diagnosed primary liver carcinoma underwent surgical resection in China between 2015 and 2016. Hepatocellular carcinoma (four) or combined HCC and intrahepatic cholangiocarcinoma (one) was present in the five patients, who were three men and two women aged 30 to 69 years. The five patients had tumors staged T1-T3 N0M0, with maximum diameters ranging from roughly 4.2 to 11 cm. Samples yielded roughly 3.5 to 7.13 million productive TCRbeta reads; read depth did not differ significantly between tissue types. The study combined TCRbeta repertoire sequencing, expression microarrays and whole-exome sequencing across five regions of each liver tumor, with adjacent normal tissue and blood. A total of roughly 35 specimens from 5 patients, comprising 25 or so tumor regions, 5 adjacent noncancerous liver tissues and 5 peripheral blood samples, were covered by TCRbeta repertoire sequencing. Reproducibility between technical replicate repertoires was high, with correlation coefficients above 0.98 and mean shared-clone rates about 0.9.

Overall study results and their limits: With just four to six patients in the study, the authors point out that the findings should be validated in a larger study. Because only the TCR beta chain was sequenced and unpaired alpha chains were not captured, true repertoire diversity is likely underestimated. Repertoire overlap was higher between tumor regions (mean around 36%) than tumor-adjacent (around 17%) or tumor-blood (about 14%) pairs, consistent with antigen-driven expansion. Compared with blood, tumors had a significantly larger share of the repertoire taken up by the top 250 clones (p = 0.039). Because the samples were bulk and unsorted, CD4+ and CD8+ T cell repertoires could not be compared.

This clonotype was seen a handful of times. Its antigen is currently not known. Nothing much larger sits one base from this clone, and base qualities are not available. Using a constant-region primer and ProtoScript II reverse transcriptase, TCRbeta-specific cDNA was reverse-transcribed from approximately 500 ng total RNA. The TCRbeta libraries were prepared through three rounds of nested multiplex PCR following a slightly modified ARM-PCR procedure. Multiplex TRBV1-TRBV30 forward primers and a Cbeta reverse primer were used in the first two PCR rounds, each of which was run for around 9 cycles. Sample barcodes and Illumina adapters were added in a final 25-cycle PCR with Deep VentR polymerase. Before sequencing, amplicons of 200-500 bp were gel-purified using a QIAquick gel extraction kit. TCRbeta amplicons were sequenced on an Illumina HiSeq 2500 with 250-bp paired-end reads. The original methods were these. Trimmomatic v0.33 was used to quality-trim the reads, and FLASH v1.2.11 was used to merge paired reads so that full CDR3 sequences could be recovered. MiGEC v1.2.1b assigned V, D and J germline segments to the rearranged TCRbeta sequences. Clonotype statistics, along with Shannon-Wiener diversity indices, were calculated using VDJtools v1.0.0. Except for diversity analysis, only the 250 most abundant clonotypes of each sample were used in subsequent analyses to reduce sampling bias. Clones were called with MiXCR by TCRdb after fastp trimmed the public reads at Q25, and only in-frame beta chains were retained. Each CDR3 protein gets just one entry, which takes the most common genes and DNA from the rows behind it. What appears here as the V and J calls and clone size reflects TCRdb's work, not the paper's. This sample comprises 190,000 or so distinct CDR3 sequences, less than 75% of them detected only once. The ten largest clones add up to around 7.1% of the sample.

Blood RNA was extracted from unsorted whole blood with TRIzol reagent; germline DNA came from the DNeasy Blood & Tissue kit. At the time of sampling, the patients had chronic HBV infection and had not received any treatment. Before surgery, around 4 milliliters of peripheral blood were drawn into K2EDTA tubes. Inclusive of the bounding cysteine and phenylalanine, the CDR3 is 13 residues long. CDR3 DNA is the only sequence kept; it has 39 bases, read in frame from the first base. The germline V gene (reference sequence) sets CDR1 to WNHNN and CDR2 to SYGVQD. Ends trimmed: V by 6 bases, J by 2 bases; bases unmatched to a gene: 2.

The TCR was taken from a woman aged 55-70 years with primary liver carcinoma and hepatitis B virus infection. The sequenced material came from peripheral blood. The sequence joins TRBV10-1 to TRBJ2-3; TRBD2 aligns with 7 central bases. Read as DNA, the sequence is TGCGCCAGCAGAGCGGGAACCACAGATACGCAGTATTTT. Its protein product is CASRAGTTDTQYF.